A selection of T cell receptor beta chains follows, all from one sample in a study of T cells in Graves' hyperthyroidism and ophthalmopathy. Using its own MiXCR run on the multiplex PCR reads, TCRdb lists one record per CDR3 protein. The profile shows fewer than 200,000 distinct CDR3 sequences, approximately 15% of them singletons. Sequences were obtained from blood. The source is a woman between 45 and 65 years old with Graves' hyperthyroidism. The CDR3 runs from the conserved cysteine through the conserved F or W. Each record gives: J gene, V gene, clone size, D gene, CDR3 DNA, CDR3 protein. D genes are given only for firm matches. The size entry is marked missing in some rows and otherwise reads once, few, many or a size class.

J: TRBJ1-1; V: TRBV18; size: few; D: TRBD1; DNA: TGTGCCAGCTCAGAAAGGGTGACAGGGGGCGAGGGGAACACTGAAGCTTTCTTT; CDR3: CASSERVTGGEGNTEAFF
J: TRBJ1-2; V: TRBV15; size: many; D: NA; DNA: TGTGCCACCAGCAGAGACTCGACAGGAAACTATGGCTACACCTTC; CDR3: CATSRDSTGNYGYTF
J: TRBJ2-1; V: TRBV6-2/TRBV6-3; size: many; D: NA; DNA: TGTGCCAGCAGTTACCTGGATGAGCAGTTCTTC; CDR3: CASSYLDEQFF
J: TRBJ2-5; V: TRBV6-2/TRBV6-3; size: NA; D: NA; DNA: TGTGCCAGCAGTACAGGACCTCACGAGACCCAGTACTTC; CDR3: CASSTGPHETQYF
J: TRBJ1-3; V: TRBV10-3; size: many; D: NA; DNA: TGTGCCACCGCTGCAGATATTGAACAGAAAAACACCATATATTTT; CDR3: CATAADIEQKNTIYF
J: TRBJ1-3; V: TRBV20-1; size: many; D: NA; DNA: TGCAGTGCTAGTCCACCAGGGGCTGGAAACACCATATATTTT; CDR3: CSASPPGAGNTIYF
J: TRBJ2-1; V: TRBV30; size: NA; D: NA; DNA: TGTGCCTGGAGTAGCCAGCATGAGCAGTTCTTC; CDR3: CAWSSQHEQFF
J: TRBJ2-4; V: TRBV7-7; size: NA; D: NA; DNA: TGTGCTAGCAGCCGCAGTGCCCTTCTAGCCAAAAACATTCAGTACTTC; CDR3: CASSRSALLAKNIQYF
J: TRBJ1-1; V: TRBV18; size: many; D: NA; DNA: TGTGCCAGCTCCTTCGGGGAGAACACTGAAGCTTTCTTT; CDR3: CASSFGENTEAFF
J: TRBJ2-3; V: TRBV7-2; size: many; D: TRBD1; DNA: TGTGCCAGCAGCCCCGGGACAGGGCCAGATACGCAGTATTTT; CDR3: CASSPGTGPDTQYF
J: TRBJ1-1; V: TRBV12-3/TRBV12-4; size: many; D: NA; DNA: TGTGCCAGCAGTTCCAGGGGCATGAACACTGAAGCTTTCTTT; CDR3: CASSSRGMNTEAFF
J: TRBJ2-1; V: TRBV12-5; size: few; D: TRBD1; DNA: TGTGCTAGTGGTTTCCAAGTAAAAGACAGGGCTGAGGCGAGTGAGCAGTTCTTC; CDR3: CASGFQVKDRAEASEQFF
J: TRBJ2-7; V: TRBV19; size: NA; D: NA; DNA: TGTGCCAGTGCGAGAGGGGCGGTCAGGCAAGGCGGAGAGCAGTACTTC; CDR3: CASARGAVRQGGEQYF
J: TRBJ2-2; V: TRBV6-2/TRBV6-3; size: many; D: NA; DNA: TGTGCCAGCAGTCGGGTAAACACCGGGGAGCTGTTTTTT; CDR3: CASSRVNTGELFF
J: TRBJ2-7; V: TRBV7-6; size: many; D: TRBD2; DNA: TGTGCCAGCAGCCCCGAGACTAGCGGGGCTTACGAGCAGTACTTC; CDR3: CASSPETSGAYEQYF
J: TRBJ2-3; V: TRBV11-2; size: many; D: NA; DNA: TGTGCCAGCAGCTTAGGCTTAGATACGCAGTATTTT; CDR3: CASSLGLDTQYF
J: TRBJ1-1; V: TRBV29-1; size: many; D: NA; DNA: TGCAGCGTCGAAGGGGTCCCCAACACTGAAGCTTTCTTT; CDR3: CSVEGVPNTEAFF
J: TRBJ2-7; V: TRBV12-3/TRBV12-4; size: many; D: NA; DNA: TGTGCCAGCACCTTAGACGCGACGGGATACTACGAGCAGTACTTC; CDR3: CASTLDATGYYEQYF
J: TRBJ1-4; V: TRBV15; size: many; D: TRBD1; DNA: TGTGCCACCAGCAGGGGACAACAGGGGGCGGGTGAAAAACTGTTTTTT; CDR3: CATSRGQQGAGEKLFF
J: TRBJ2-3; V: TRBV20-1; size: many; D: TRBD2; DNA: TGCAGTGTTTTAGATCTAGCGGGGGCAGATACGCAGTATTTT; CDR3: CSVLDLAGADTQYF
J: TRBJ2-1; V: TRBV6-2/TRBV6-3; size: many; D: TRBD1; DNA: TGTGCCAGCAACAACCCGGGACAGGCTTACAATGAGCAGTTCTTC; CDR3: CASNNPGQAYNEQFF
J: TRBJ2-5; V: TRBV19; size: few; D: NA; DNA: TGTGCCAGTAGTCTGACAGGTTCCGAGACCCAGTACTTC; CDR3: CASSLTGSETQYF
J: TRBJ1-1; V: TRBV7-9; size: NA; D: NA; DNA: TGTGCCACGACCCGGGCGCGCACTGAAGCTTTCTTT; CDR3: CATTRARTEAFF
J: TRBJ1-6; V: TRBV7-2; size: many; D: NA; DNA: TGTGCCAGCAGCTTAGAAGAGAGGGTAGACTATAATTCACCCCTCCACTTT; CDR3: CASSLEERVDYNSPLHF
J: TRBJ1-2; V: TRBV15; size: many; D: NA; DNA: TGTGCCACCAGCAGAGAGGGCGGCGGCTATGGCTACACCTTC; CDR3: CATSREGGGYGYTF
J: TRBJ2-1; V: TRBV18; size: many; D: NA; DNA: TGTGCCAGCTCACCTCGGGGGTCCCTCTCCAATGAGCAGTTCTTC; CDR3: CASSPRGSLSNEQFF
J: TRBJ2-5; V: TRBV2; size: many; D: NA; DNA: TGTGCCAGCAGTGAACAGATGGGGGGCGTGGAGACCCAGTACTTC; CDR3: CASSEQMGGVETQYF
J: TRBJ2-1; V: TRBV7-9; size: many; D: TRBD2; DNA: TGTGCCAGCAGCCTGGGACTAGCGGGGCCAAAAGACTACAATGAGCAGTTCTTC; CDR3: CASSLGLAGPKDYNEQFF
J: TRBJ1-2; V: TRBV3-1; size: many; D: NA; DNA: TGTGCCAGCAGCCATGCCCTAGATTCCCTCTGGGCGGATGGCTACACCTTC; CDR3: CASSHALDSLWADGYTF
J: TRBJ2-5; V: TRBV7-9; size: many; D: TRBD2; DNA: TGTGCCAGCAGCGTTAGCGGGGCGGAACAAGAGACCCAGTACTTC; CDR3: CASSVSGAEQETQYF
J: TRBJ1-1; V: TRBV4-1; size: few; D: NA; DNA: TGCGCCAGCAGCCAAGTAACATTTCTTCGCACTGAAGCTTTCTTT; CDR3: CASSQVTFLRTEAFF
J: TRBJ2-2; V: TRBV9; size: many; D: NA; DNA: TGTGCCAGCAGCAACCGGGACACCGTCCTTGGAGGGGAGCTGTTTTTT; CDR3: CASSNRDTVLGGELFF
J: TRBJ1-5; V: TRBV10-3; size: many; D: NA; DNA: TGTGCCATCAGTGATCAAGGGGGCAATCAGCCCCAGCATTTT; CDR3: CAISDQGGNQPQHF
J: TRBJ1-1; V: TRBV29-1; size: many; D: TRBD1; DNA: TGCAGCGTTTCGAGGACAGGGAGGAACTCTGAAGCTTTCTTT; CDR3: CSVSRTGRNSEAFF